Each of the 26 T cell receptor beta chains below was sequenced from the same sample in a study of PD-1 blockade in classical Hodgkin lymphoma. Libraries were prepared by immunoSEQ multiplex PCR; TCRdb keeps only in-frame clonotypes and omits some of them. The sample carries approximately 20,000 clones, around four fifths recorded once. Time point reported: cycle 4 day 1 (C4D1), after 6 weeks of nivolumab. Brentuximab vedotin exposure varied among the patients, all of whom had relapsed after autologous stem cell transplantation. Starting with thawed PBMCs, CD4+ T cells were purified by magnetic negative selection. The source was CD4+ T cells from blood, collected before the fourth cycle of nivolumab. The receptors were sampled from a human donor with classical Hodgkin lymphoma.

The chain carries TRBV19 and TRBJ1-1; unclear D gene. Germline lookup yields CDR1 LNHDA and CDR2 SQIVND (reference sequence). The ends were cut back, 2 bases at V and 0 bases at J, with 7 bases in the middle. The CDR3 runs 14 residues. The CDR3 bases are TGTGCCAGTAGTATACAAGGTTTGAACACTGAAGCTTTCTTT. It codes for CASSIQGLNTEAFF.

This sequence joins TRBV6-1 and TRBJ2-5; D unresolved. V was shortened by 10 bases and J by 4 bases, with 22 bases between the two germline ends. The V gene's germline CDR1 is MNHNS and CDR2 SASEGT. The CDR3 sequence is 15 residues long. CDR3 DNA sequence: TGTGCCACCAGACTCACCCTGGTCTCGGGAGAGACCCAGTACTTC. This sequence encodes CATRLTLVSGETQYF.

This clone has just a few counts. V usage is TRBV2 and J usage is TRBJ2-1, with D unresolved. Germline CDR1 SNHLY, CDR2 FYNNEI. The ends were cut back, 4 bases at V and 8 bases at J, with 6 bases in the middle. The CDR3 is 11 amino acids. The DNA of the CDR3 is TGTGCCAGCAGTGTTTTCGATGAGCAGTTCTTC. Amino acids: CASSVFDEQFF.

V is TRBV18 and J is TRBJ2-5, with 10 bases fitting TRBD2. Per the germline V gene, CDR1 is KGHSH and CDR2 is LQKENI. The V gene end was trimmed by 5 bases and the J gene end by 0 bases; junction bases not matched to a gene: 9. The CDR3 totals 17 residues. CDR3 DNA: TGTGCCAGCTCAATGCCTGGACTAGCGGAGTACCAAGAGACCCAGTACTTC. It yields the protein CASSMPGLAEYQETQYF.

The V gene is TRBV19, the J gene TRBJ2-6; TRBD1 aligns across 7 bases. CDR3 length: 18 residues. Looked up from germline, CDR1 is LNHDA and CDR2 is SQIVND (reference sequence). The V and J ends lost 0 bases and 0 bases, in that order; junction bases with no gene match: 5. CDR3: CASSIDRTGSSGANVLTF. The CDR3 region has the DNA TGTGCCAGTAGTATAGATCGGACAGGTAGCTCTGGGGCCAACGTCCTGACTTTC.

The chain has TRBV18 and TRBJ2-1, with TRBD2 matching over 8 bases. Germline V gene sequence: CDR1 KGHSH, CDR2 LQKENI. The CDR3 consists of 15 residues. J was trimmed by 7 bases and V by 2 bases; bases with no gene match: 7. In nucleotides, the CDR3 is TGTGCCAGCTCACCAGGGACTAGTACTGGAAATGAGCAGTTCTTC. Protein sequence: CASSPGTSTGNEQFF.

This chain joins TRBV7-9 and TRBJ2-2; no clear D gene. CDR3 size: 12 residues. CDR1 SEHNR and CDR2 FQNEAQ come from the germline V gene (reference sequence). V was pared by 5 bases and J by 4 bases, with 5 bases between. Here the CDR3 DNA reads TGTGCCAGCAGCCGAAGCACCGGGGAGCTGTTTTTT. Residues: CASSRSTGELFF.

This sequence joins TRBV28 and TRBJ2-6, with D possibly matching TRBD2 (5 bases). The germline CDR1 and CDR2 sequences are MDHEN and SYDVKM. This CDR3 is built from 12 residues. Trimming left V 7 bases short and J 18 bases short, with 19 bases between. The CDR3 coding sequence is TGTGCCAGCACCGGGAACACAGAGGAAAAGACTTTC. Protein: CASTGNTEEKTF.

This clone was counted once. The rearrangement joins TRBV6-6 to TRBJ2-7; D gene unclear. In germline, CDR1 is MNHNY, CDR2 SVGAGI (reference sequence). Trimming removed 2 bases from V and 2 bases from J, with 7 bases in between. CDR3 length: 13 residues. As DNA, the CDR3 is TGTGCCAGCAGTTACGTCAGGACCTACGAGCAGTACTTC. Amino acids: CASSYVRTYEQYF.

The chain is built from TRBV6-1 and TRBJ1-5, with D unclear. This CDR3 has 11 residues. Germline CDR1 and CDR2: MNHNS and SASEGT. V gave up 2 bases and J gave up 15 bases, with 11 bases separating them. The CDR3 DNA is TGTGCCAGCAGTGAATTGGTATTGTTGCATTTT. It codes for CASSELVLLHF.

The chain recombines TRBV29-1 with TRBJ2-5; no reliable D call. Germline V lookup: CDR1 SQVTM, CDR2 ANQGSEA. The CDR3 is 12 amino acids. The V gene lost 3 bases and the J gene lost 1 base, with 6 bases spanning the gap. CDR3 nucleotides: TGCAGCGTTGATGGCAGCCAAGAGACCCAGTACTTC. Protein: CSVDGSQETQYF.

This rearrangement joins TRBV19 to TRBJ2-2; 9 bases line up with TRBD1. The CDR3 is 15 residues long. CDR1 and CDR2 (germline): LNHDA, SQIVND (reference sequence). The trim removed 1 base at V and 7 bases at J, leaving 4 bases unmatched. The chain's CDR3 is CASSIVGTGNGELFF. The CDR3 DNA follows: TGTGCCAGTAGTATAGTCGGGACAGGGAACGGGGAGCTGTTTTTT.

This clone was counted a few times. This sequence joins TRBV5-1 and TRBJ2-7; the D call may be TRBD1 or TRBD2 (6 bases each). The length of the CDR3 is 18 residues. The ends were cut back, 3 bases at V and 4 bases at J, with 26 bases in the middle. Germline V gene data show CDR1 as SGHRS and CDR2 as YFSETQ. The DNA of the CDR3 is TGCGCCAGCAGCTATTCGGGGAGCGGGCAGGGGAATTTTTACGAGCAGTACTTC. Protein product: CASSYSGSGQGNFYEQYF.

This chain connects TRBV28 to TRBJ1-1; D is perhaps TRBD1 (5 bases). The germline CDR1 and CDR2 sequences are MDHEN and SYDVKM. The CDR3 covers 14 residues. Deletions cut 4 bases from V and 8 bases from J, with 17 bases between. CDR3 in DNA: TGTGCCAGCAGTTCGGGGGTAATCCCAAGAGAAGCTTTCTTT. It encodes CASSSGVIPREAFF.

The rearrangement joins TRBV19 to TRBJ1-1; D is perhaps TRBD1 (5 bases). This CDR3 spans 15 amino acids. Trimming pared 7 bases from V and 0 bases from J, leaving 15 bases between. Germline V gives CDR1 LNHDA, CDR2 SQIVND (reference sequence). The CDR3, as DNA: TGTGCCAGTACCACGGCGGCGGACATGAACACTGAAGCTTTCTTT. Translation: CASTTAADMNTEAFF. Full variable domain (remainder filled in from reference TRBV19 and TRBJ1-1): DGGITQSPKYLFRKEGQNVTLSCEQNLNHDAMYWYRQDPGQGLRLIYYSQIVNDFQKGDIAEGYSVSREKKESFPLTVTSAQKNPTAFYLCASTTAADMNTEAFFGQGTRLTVV.

This sequence joins TRBV30 and TRBJ2-7, with 12 bases fitting TRBD2. CDR1 and CDR2 from the germline V gene are GTSNPN and SVGIG (reference sequence). The CDR3 is 11 residues long. V was clipped by 5 bases and J by 8 bases; unmatched bases: 1. CDR3 protein: CAWGLAGKQYF. The CDR3 DNA sequence: TGTGCCTGGGGACTAGCGGGGAAGCAGTACTTC.

The chain employs TRBV7-2 and TRBJ2-1; no firm D call. V dropped 1 base and J dropped 3 bases, with 10 bases sitting between them. The CDR3 totals 15 residues. Germline V lookup: CDR1 SGHTA, CDR2 FQGNSA. The CDR3 reads CASSLVWQNYNEQFF. CDR3 nucleotides: TGTGCCAGCAGCTTAGTGTGGCAGAACTACAATGAGCAGTTCTTC.

In DNA, the CDR3 is TGTGCCAGCAGCTTAGGAGGGCAACTAAGCAATCAGCCCCAGCATTTT. It yields the protein CASSLGGQLSNQPQHF. The gene calls are TRBV7-8 and TRBJ1-5; the D is unclear. V was shortened by 1 base and J by 1 base, with 11 bases between the two germline ends. The CDR3 runs 16 residues. Germline assignment: CDR1 SGHVS and CDR2 FQNEAQ.

V and J are TRBV5-1 and TRBJ2-1; D gene unclear. The V gene's germline CDR1 is SGHRS and CDR2 YFSETQ. Trimming removed 4 bases at V and 0 bases at J, with 14 bases between. The CDR3 covers 16 residues. The CDR3 nucleotides are TGCGCCAGCAGCCGCCTTAGCAAATACTCCTACAATGAGCAGTTCTTC. Protein product: CASSRLSKYSYNEQFF.

This clone came up a few times. This sequence joins TRBV30 and TRBJ1-5; 11 nucleotides agree with TRBD1. V lost 5 bases to trimming and J lost 5 bases; unmatched junction nucleotides: 2. The CDR3 runs 13 residues. Germline V lookup: CDR1 GTSNPN, CDR2 SVGIG (reference sequence). CDR3 nucleotide sequence: TGTGCCTGGGGGACAGGGGGAGATCAGCCCCAGCATTTT. Amino acid sequence: CAWGTGGDQPQHF.

J is TRBJ1-4 and V is TRBV27; D possibly corresponds to TRBD1 (5 bases). The CDR3 contains 16 residues. The germline CDR1 and CDR2 sequences are MNHEY and SMNVEV (reference sequence). V was pared by 3 bases and J by 3 bases, with 14 bases between. The CDR3 sequence: CASSFSGTIANEKLFF. DNA of the CDR3: TGTGCCAGCAGTTTCTCTGGGACCATAGCTAATGAAAAACTGTTTTTT.

Here the CDR3 DNA reads TGTGCCAGCTCACCACCGGGTTCTGAGCAGTTCTTC. Translating gives CASSPPGSEQFF. The chain carries TRBV18 and TRBJ2-1; D is ambiguous. The CDR3 covers 12 residues. V shed 0 bases and J shed 9 bases, with 6 bases lying between them. The germline gives CDR1 KGHSH, CDR2 LQKENI.

The genes are TRBV14 and TRBJ2-5; D is uncertain. The CDR3 contains 11 residues. V shed 1 base and J shed 7 bases, with 4 bases lying between them. Germline V gives CDR1 SGHDN, CDR2 FVKESK. CDR3 sequence (DNA): TGTGCCAGCAGCCAAGCGGGGACCCAGTACTTC. This gives the protein CASSQAGTQYF.

The chain combines TRBV21-1 with TRBJ2-1; the table assigns TRBD2, which was not confirmed against the DNA. TRBV21-1 is classified as a pseudogene. There are 14 residues in the CDR3. This CDR3 reads CASSKLLRRNEQFF. In DNA, the CDR3 is TGTGCCAGCAGCAAACTTCTAAGGAGGAATGAGCAGTTCTTC.

This chain links TRBV7-8 with TRBJ2-7; 14 bases map to TRBD2. From germline, CDR1 is SGHVS and CDR2 FQNEAQ. V gave up 4 bases and J gave up 6 bases; unmatched junction bases: 8. This CDR3 comprises 16 residues. The CDR3 spells CASSSPGLAGAGEQYF. The CDR3 bases are TGTGCCAGCAGCTCCCCGGGACTAGCGGGAGCGGGCGAGCAGTACTTC. Supplemented by reference TRBV7-8 and TRBJ2-7, the full variable domain reads GAGVSQSPRYKVAKRGQDVALRCDPISGHVSLFWYQQALGQGPEFLTYFQNEAQLDKSGLPSDRFFAERPEGSVSTLKIQRTQQEDSAVYLCASSSPGLAGAGEQYFGPGTRLTVT.

This chain uses TRBV2 with TRBJ1-1; 9 nucleotides match TRBD1. The CDR3 is made up of 14 amino acids. J lost 2 bases, V lost 7 bases, and 5 bases had no gene match. CDR1 SNHLY and CDR2 FYNNEI come from the germline V gene. The CDR3 here is CASNPDRGNTEAFF. The CDR3 nucleotides are TGTGCCAGCAATCCGGACAGGGGAAACACTGAAGCTTTCTTT.